The clone carrying this TCR beta chain ranks as medium-sized. Its cognate antigen is unknown. TCRdb processed the 5' RACE reads anew with MiXCR; each CDR3 protein has one entry. The sample carries about 10,000 distinct CDR3 sequences, over 9.5% recorded once. Indicated time point: sample taken at primary tumor resection. The source of the sample is a study of spatial heterogeneity in lung cancer. Study conclusions and caveats: Within tumors, counts of expanded alpha and beta TCRs tracked tumor mutation counts.

V lost 0 bases and J 5 bases, leaving 10 bases between the germline ends. The germline CDR1 and CDR2 sequences are WSHSY and SAAADI. This CDR3 comprises 14 residues. The sample consisted of lung tumor tissue, taken at surgery. This chain links TRBV10-2 with TRBJ1-1; D is unresolved. This clonotype was sampled from a male donor with early-stage non-small cell lung cancer. The CDR3: CASSESMGRTEAFF. As DNA, the CDR3 is TGCGCCAGCAGTGAGTCGATGGGAAGGACTGAAGCTTTCTTT.